The clone carrying this T cell receptor beta chain was recorded many times. This specimen comes from a study of T cell repertoires in cytomegalovirus infection. V lost 4 bases, J lost 5 bases, and 13 bases stayed unmatched. The CDR3 runs 17 residues. The germline V gene has CDR1 MDHEN and CDR2 SYDVKM. TCRdb ran MiXCR on the reads and lists one entry per CDR3 protein. The top ten clones hold around 2.6% of a sample with under 850,000 distinct CDR3 sequences, 35% to 45% of them seen once. This receptor was taken from a human donor in good health (CMV status not recorded). Some clones in this sample may be carry-over from other donors' samples. This rearrangement joins TRBV28 to TRBJ2-2; 7 bases agree with TRBD1. Material: PBMCs. The CDR3 sequence is CASSSPTGIRGTGELFF. For the CDR3, the DNA is TGTGCCAGCAGTTCGCCGACAGGGATAAGGGGGACCGGGGAGCTGTTTTTT.